This T cell receptor beta chain emerged from a study of CD8 T cells in ankylosing spondylitis. General observations from the study: Certain motif variants had earlier appeared in reactive arthritis synovial fluid and blood. Reported data indicate significant enrichment of disease-linked clones within matched ankylosing spondylitis synovial fluid.

A quantitative 5'-RACE method, one with molecular barcodes, was used to make TCR beta libraries. TCRdb itself ran the 5' RACE reads through MiXCR, one entry per CDR3 protein. This sample has about 250,000 distinct CDR3 sequences; approximately 30% occur once, and the top ten carry 3.5% to 4.5%. The CDR3 length is 16 residues. CDR1 and CDR2 (germline): LNHNV, YYDKDF (reference sequence). The trim removed 3 bases at V and 5 bases at J, leaving 12 bases unmatched. The sample holds a few counts of this clonotype. Its target is not known. The receptor's source is a male donor with ankylosing spondylitis or in good health (not recorded which). The rearrangement links TRBV15 to TRBJ2-5; 7 nucleotides agree with TRBD2. Sequences were obtained from blood, either unsorted or a sorted T cell fraction (not recorded which). CDR3 nucleotide sequence: TGTGCCACCAGCAGGGGAGGGAGCGAGGCATACGAGACCCAGTACTTC. Amino acid sequence: CATSRGGSEAYETQYF.